This T cell receptor (beta chain) was captured by sequencing in a study of metastatic and nonmetastatic thyroid tumors (dated by TCRdb to about 2020). Turning to the overall study: Repertoires were compared across peripheral blood and tumor or nodule tissue samples from malignant and benign thyroid patients. What the work shows at the level of the full study, not this receptor alone: In both blood and tumor samples, malignant tumors were reported to have significantly higher TCR beta diversity than benign nodules.

Library generation was performed with PCR. The run used an Illumina HiSeq 4000. The TCR beta-chain CDR3 region of each patient was profiled by high-throughput sequencing. The authors processed their data as follows. A classifier to discriminate distant-metastatic papillary thyroid cancer patients was built from CDR3 differences across clinicopathological groups. The Shannon index was used to assess repertoire diversity, and the Morisita-Horn index was used to assess tumor-blood repertoire similarity. The public sequencing data were trimmed at Q25 with fastp and processed into clonotypes with MiXCR by TCRdb, which kept only in-frame beta chains. The V and J calls and clone size are TCRdb's, not the authors'. In this sample the table shows approximately 24,000 clones, 15% of which occur a single time. Of the sample, approximately 3.3% falls within the top ten clones. This clone was seen ten or more times. The specificity of this receptor is unknown. No per-base quality is available; no much larger clone lies one base away.

None of the patients had been given any treatment before thyroid surgery. Using T-cell receptor beta sequencing, the researchers looked back retrospectively at clinical samples from patients, gathered between about 2012 and 2018. V gives up 5 bases and J gives up 5 bases, and the segment between their germline ends measures 7 bases. CDR1 LNHDA and CDR2 SQIVND are derived from the germline V gene (reference sequence). Its CDR3 holds 12 amino acids, cysteine through phenylalanine. CDR3 DNA only is kept here, 36 bases in frame from base 1. The rearrangement joined TRBV19 to TRBJ2-1; the D gene cannot be resolved reliably. This receptor was identified in a female donor with papillary thyroid cancer or a benign thyroid nodule (not recorded which). Some clones in this sample may be carry-over from other donors' samples. The sequencing sample was made of blood. The CDR3 has the sequence CASSFMNNEQFF. The nucleotide sequence is TGTGCCAGTAGTTTTATGAACAATGAGCAGTTCTTC.